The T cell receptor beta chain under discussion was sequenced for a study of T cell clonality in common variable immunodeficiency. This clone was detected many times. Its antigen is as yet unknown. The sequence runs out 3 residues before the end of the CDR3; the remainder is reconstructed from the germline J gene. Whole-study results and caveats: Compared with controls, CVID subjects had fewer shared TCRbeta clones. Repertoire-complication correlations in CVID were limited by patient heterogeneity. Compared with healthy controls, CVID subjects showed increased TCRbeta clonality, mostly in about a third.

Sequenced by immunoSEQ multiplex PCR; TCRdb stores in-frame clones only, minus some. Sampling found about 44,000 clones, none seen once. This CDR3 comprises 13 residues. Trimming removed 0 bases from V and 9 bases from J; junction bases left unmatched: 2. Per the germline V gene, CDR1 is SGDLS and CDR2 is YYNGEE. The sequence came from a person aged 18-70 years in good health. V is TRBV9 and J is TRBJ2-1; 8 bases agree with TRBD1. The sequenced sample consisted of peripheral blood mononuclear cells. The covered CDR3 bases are TGTGCCAGCAGCGTAGGGGACAGGATTGAG. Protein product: CASSVGDRIE. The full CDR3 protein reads CASSVGDRIEQFF. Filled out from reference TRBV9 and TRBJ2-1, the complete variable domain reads DSGVTQTPKHLITATGQRVTLRCSPRSGDLSVYWYQQSLDQGLQFLIQYYNGEERAKGNILERFSAQQFPDLHSELNLSSLELGDSALYFCASSVGDRIEQFFGPGTRLTVL.